The 24 T cell receptor beta chains below all came from one sample that was sequenced in a study of metastatic and nonmetastatic thyroid tumors. Prior to thyroid surgery, none of the patients had received any treatment. Using MiXCR, TCRdb re-called clones from the PCR reads. The table shows roughly 72,000 clones, with 15% to 20% occurring only once. Sequencing was carried out using blood. These receptors originate from a female donor with papillary thyroid cancer or a benign thyroid nodule (not recorded which). Some clones in this sample may be carry-over from other donors' samples.

The V gene is TRBV9, the J gene TRBJ2-3; D is possibly TRBD2 (7 bases). V lost 4 bases to trimming and J lost 1 base, with 13 bases between them. The CDR3 extends over 15 amino acids. Germline V lookup: CDR1 SGDLS, CDR2 YYNGEE. The CDR3 DNA reads TGTGCCAGCAGCACCGCGGGGGCCGGCACAGATACGCAGTATTTT. It specifies CASSTAGAGTDTQYF.

There are many counts of this clone. The chain employs TRBV28 and TRBJ2-6; 9 bases line up with TRBD1. CDR3 size: 16 residues. CDR1 MDHEN and CDR2 SYDVKM come from the germline V gene. V shed 8 bases and J 0 bases; nucleotides not matched to a gene: 5. For the CDR3, the DNA is TGTGCCAGCCTACAGGGGGCTATCTCTGGGGCCAACGTCCTGACTTTC. This sequence encodes CASLQGAISGANVLTF.

This clone was seen a handful of times. This CDR3 is CSASRAGVPYNEQFF. CDR3 DNA sequence: TGCAGTGCTAGTCGCGCGGGAGTCCCCTACAATGAGCAGTTCTTC. The rearrangement uses TRBV20-1 and TRBJ2-1; 7 bases line up with TRBD2. From germline, CDR1 is DFQATT and CDR2 SNEGSKA (reference sequence). CDR3 size: 15 residues. The V gene end was trimmed by 3 bases and the J gene end by 2 bases; junction bases not matched to a gene: 7.

CDR3 in DNA: TGTGCCAGCAGTGACCCCTACTTGCCTAACAGGATGAGTGAGGACACCATATATTTT. Its translation is CASSDPYLPNRMSEDTIYF. The chain links TRBV6-4 to TRBJ1-3; possible D gene TRBD1, 5 bases. Germline V gene data show CDR1 as MRHNA and CDR2 as SNTAGT. The V end lost 2 bases, the J end lost 8 bases, and 28 bases lay between the germline ends. CDR3 length equals 19 residues.

This CDR3 reads CASRGDRGYTGELFF. The CDR3 bases are TGCGCCAGCAGAGGGGACAGGGGATACACCGGGGAGCTGTTTTTT. The chain recombines TRBV5-1 with TRBJ2-2, with 10 bases fitting TRBD1. Germline-derived CDR1 and CDR2 are SGHRS and YFSETQ. After removal of 5 bases from V and 3 bases from J, the junction contained 4 bases not matched to a gene. This CDR3 contains 15 residues.

This clone was recorded at least ten times. CDR3 residues: CASSIDDTGANVLTF. For the CDR3, the DNA is TGTGCCAGTAGTATAGACGACACCGGGGCCAACGTCCTGACTTTC. This chain links TRBV19 with TRBJ2-6; D not certain. CDR3 size: 15 residues. The germline V gene encodes CDR1 LNHDA and CDR2 SQIVND (reference sequence). Trimming cost V 0 bases and J 4 bases, with 7 bases left between them.

This clone was seen ten or more times. The gene calls are TRBV19 and TRBJ2-2; 7 nucleotides align to TRBD1. V gave up 6 bases and J gave up 7 bases; unmatched junction bases: 5. The CDR3 length is 13 residues. The germline V gene encodes CDR1 LNHDA and CDR2 SQIVND (reference sequence). Written as DNA, the CDR3 is TGTGCCAGTAGGAGGGGGCAGGGCGGGGAGCTGTTTTTT. Translation gives CASRRGQGGELFF.

V is TRBV6-5 and J is TRBJ2-2; tentatively, D is TRBD2 (6 bases). Germline CDR1 reads MNHEY; CDR2 reads SVGAGI. The length of the CDR3 is 15 residues. The V and J ends lost 5 bases and 11 bases respectively, with 21 bases between them. The chain's CDR3 is CASSNLGRRGGELFF. For the CDR3, the DNA is TGTGCCAGCAGTAACCTCGGGAGAAGGGGCGGTGAGCTGTTTTTT.

This clone was counted at least ten times. The CDR3 protein is CASRPTGSGTDTQYF. The CDR3 coding sequence is TGTGCCAGCAGACCCACAGGCTCGGGCACAGATACGCAGTATTTT. The V gene is TRBV11-3, the J gene TRBJ2-3, with TRBD1 as a possible D gene (5 bases). CDR1 is SGHNT and CDR2 is YENEEA in the germline V gene. Trimming removed 6 bases from V and 1 base from J, with 14 bases in between. CDR3 length: 15 residues.

This clone has just a few counts. This sequence joins TRBV19 and TRBJ1-1; 12 bases map to TRBD1. Germline V lookup: CDR1 LNHDA, CDR2 SQIVND (reference sequence). CDR3 length: 17 residues. V trimming: 6 bases; J trimming: 3 bases; junction bases outside the gene matches: 11. The CDR3 DNA follows: TGTGCCAGTAGGACCCGGGACAGGGGGCAGGTGGACACTGAAGCTTTCTTT. Translation gives CASRTRDRGQVDTEAFF.

This chain uses TRBV20-1 with TRBJ2-7, with 7 bases that match TRBD1. This CDR3 is built from 12 residues. Looked up from germline, CDR1 is DFQATT and CDR2 is SNEGSKA (reference sequence). The V and J ends lost 6 bases and 2 bases, in that order; junction bases with no gene match: 4. CDR3 nucleotides: TGCAGTGCATGGGGACAGACCTACGAGCAGTACTTC. Translated, it gives CSAWGQTYEQYF.

This clone has only a few counts. Being one base from a much bigger clone, this may be a read error. Additional DNA sequences in this sample encode the identical CDR3. The chain recombines TRBV5-1 with TRBJ2-1; D perhaps matches TRBD2 (6 bases). Germline CDR1 and CDR2: SGHRS and YFSETQ. The CDR3 is 15 residues long. CDR3 amino acids: CASSGTGTPLDEQFF. In DNA form, the CDR3 reads TGCGCCAGCAGCGGAACCGGGACTCCCCTCGATGAGCAGTTTTTC.

This clone was seen ten or more times. The rearrangement joins TRBV7-2 to TRBJ1-1; weak D call: TRBD1 (6 bases). Deletions cut 3 bases from V and 10 bases from J, with 12 bases between. CDR1 is SGHTA, CDR2 FQGNSA, per germline. This CDR3 is built from 12 residues. The CDR3 sequence is CASSFYRVGAFF. CDR3 nucleotides: TGTGCCAGCAGCTTTTACAGGGTTGGAGCTTTCTTT.

The CDR3 region is CASSPNTGRGNTIYF. The CDR3 nucleotides are TGTGCCAGCAGCCCGAACACCGGCCGGGGAAACACCATATATTTT. The chain combines TRBV7-2 with TRBJ1-3; no reliable D call. Trimming stripped 5 bases from V and 4 bases from J, with 15 bases between. This CDR3 comprises 15 residues. Germline V CDR1 and CDR2: SGHTA, FQGNSA.

CDR3 loop: CASSQTGGEETQYF. CDR3 sequence (DNA): TGTGCCAGCAGTCAGACAGGGGGAGAAGAGACCCAGTACTTC. The chain couples TRBV2 to TRBJ2-5, with 9 bases lining up with TRBD1. Germline assignment: CDR1 SNHLY and CDR2 FYNNEI. Trimming at V came to 5 bases and at J to 3 bases, leaving 4 bases not matched to a gene. The CDR3 totals 14 residues.

The chain carries TRBV6-1 and TRBJ2-4; 8 bases agree with TRBD1. Germline-derived CDR1 and CDR2 are MNHNS and SASEGT. Germline trimming cut 5 bases from V and 0 bases from J; bases unmatched to any gene: 6. This CDR3 spans 16 amino acids. DNA of the CDR3: TGTGCCAGCAGTCTCAGGGGGCTTCTAGCCAAAAACATTCAGTACTTC. Protein: CASSLRGLLAKNIQYF.

This clone was counted ten times or more. Other DNA variants within this sample encode the same CDR3. The V and J genes are TRBV7-2 and TRBJ1-3; D is ambiguous. V was trimmed by 3 bases and J by 3 bases, leaving 9 bases between them. The CDR3 sequence is 14 residues long. Germline V CDR1 and CDR2: SGHTA, FQGNSA. Here the CDR3 reads CASSFGQHGNTIYF. CDR3 sequence (DNA): TGTGCCAGCAGCTTTGGCCAGCATGGAAACACCATATATTTT.

This clone showed up many times. The rearrangement links TRBV6-5 to TRBJ1-1; no definite D call. Trimming took 0 bases from V and 5 from J, leaving 19 bases between them. The CDR3 loop spans 17 amino acids. CDR1 is MNHEY, CDR2 SVGAGI, per germline. The CDR3 DNA reads as TGTGCCAGCAGTTACTCCGTTTTATCAGAAGAAAGGACTGAAGCTTTCTTT. Translation: CASSYSVLSEERTEAFF.

This clone has a count of ten or more. The chain joins TRBV9 to TRBJ1-2, with 8 nucleotides matching TRBD1. The CDR3 contains 13 residues. V lost 4 bases to trimming and J lost 4 bases; unmatched junction nucleotides: 3. The germline gives CDR1 SGDLS, CDR2 YYNGEE. CDR3 region: CASSFGTGYGYTF. The CDR3 DNA follows: TGTGCCAGCAGCTTCGGGACAGGCTATGGCTACACCTTC.

The rearrangement uses TRBV10-1 and TRBJ1-5, with 7 bases that match TRBD1. With 8 bases clipped from V and 1 base from J, the junction kept 8 bases outside the gene matches. In germline, CDR1 is WNHNN, CDR2 SYGVQD (reference sequence). The CDR3 contains 15 residues. The CDR3 DNA reads TGCGCCAGCGTTGATCCAGGGGGAAGCAATCAGCCCCAGCATTTT. Protein product: CASVDPGGSNQPQHF.

This clone was seen only a few times. This rearrangement joins TRBV6-1 to TRBJ1-2; 7 nucleotides agree with TRBD1. V trimming: 7 bases; J trimming: 4 bases; junction bases outside the gene matches: 12. The CDR3 consists of 15 residues. Germline V gene data show CDR1 as MNHNS and CDR2 as SASEGT. Here the CDR3 DNA reads TGTGCCAGCACCACCGACGGACAGGTTTTCTATGGCTACACCTTC. Amino acid sequence: CASTTDGQVFYGYTF.

This clone was picked up many times. This chain joins TRBV12-3 or TRBV12-4 and TRBJ1-2; D call uncertain. With 4 bases removed from V and 5 bases from J, the gap between germline ends came to 11 bases. The CDR3 contains 13 residues. CDR3 sequence reads: CASSYDILYGYTF. DNA for the CDR3: TGTGCCAGCAGTTACGACATCTTGTATGGCTACACCTTC.

This clone was observed at least ten times. The rearrangement joins TRBV19 to TRBJ1-3, with no clear D. Trimming left V 10 bases short and J 0 bases short, with 16 bases between. CDR1 and CDR2 from the germline V gene are LNHDA and SQIVND (reference sequence). The CDR3 is made up of 15 amino acids. CDR3: CATQEVLSSGNTIYF. CDR3 bases: TGTGCCACCCAGGAGGTTCTCTCCTCTGGAAACACCATATATTTT.

This clone was observed many times. The chain carries TRBV5-4 and TRBJ2-7; 9 positions agree with TRBD2. Germline-derived CDR1 and CDR2 are SGHNT and YYREEE (reference sequence). CDR3 size: 18 residues. J gave up 2 bases and V 3 bases, and 15 bases lay outside the gene matches. The CDR3 loop reads CASSSYPPGTSRPYEQYF. The CDR3 DNA follows: TGTGCCAGCAGCTCATACCCACCGGGGACTAGCAGACCCTACGAGCAGTACTTC.